A single sample is the source of the 25 T cell receptor beta chains below, sequenced in a study of cytomegalovirus exposure and HLA in healthy donors. PCR was performed using 60 Vbeta and 13 Jbeta primers. Only in-frame clones appear in the TCRdb table, and some are missing; sequencing was by immunoSEQ multiplex PCR. The sample includes under 200,000 clones, about four fifths of them seen just once. Material for sequencing was PBMCs. These receptors were obtained from a woman in her 50s in good health and CMV-seropositive.

This clone turned up a few times. The gene calls are TRBV23-1 and TRBJ2-5, with D uncertain. TRBV23-1 is reported as an ORF; its role is uncertain. V was trimmed by 8 bases and J by 1 base, leaving 11 bases between them. CDR3 size: 13 residues. CDR3 residues: CASAPSSQETQYF. DNA for the CDR3: TGCGCCAGCGCCCCGAGTAGCCAAGAGACCCAGTACTTC.

This clone showed up just once. The chain links TRBV11-2 to TRBJ2-1; 15 bases are shared with TRBD2. The CDR3 spans 18 residues. CDR1 is SGHAT and CDR2 is FQNNGV in the germline V gene. The junction had 6 bases not matched to a gene; V was cut back by 0 bases and J by 6 bases. The CDR3 nucleotides read TGTGCCAGCAGCTTAGATCTGGGACTAGCGGGGGGTATCAATGAGCAGTTCTTC. Its translation: CASSLDLGLAGGINEQFF.

This sequence joins TRBV7-8 and TRBJ1-1; 8 bases align to TRBD1. After removal of 5 bases from V and 7 bases from J, the junction contained 12 bases not matched to a gene. The CDR3 has 15 amino acids. Per the germline V gene, CDR1 is SGHVS and CDR2 is FQNEAQ. CDR3 sequence (DNA): TGTGCCAGCAGCCCAATACCTTCAGGGGGCCGTGAAGCTTTCTTT. Encoded protein: CASSPIPSGGREAFF.

V gene TRBV12-5 combines with J gene TRBJ1-1; unclear D gene. Germline V lookup: CDR1 LGHNT, CDR2 FRNRAP. The CDR3 is 12 amino acids. The ends were cut back, 1 base at V and 4 bases at J, with 4 bases in the middle. In nucleotides, the CDR3 is TGTGCTAGTGGTTTGGCCTCCACTGAAGCTTTCTTT. It translates to CASGLASTEAFF.

The V call is TRBV28, the J call TRBJ2-3, with D perhaps TRBD2 (5 bases). There are 13 residues in the CDR3. Trimming cost V 5 bases and J 2 bases, with 8 bases left between them. Looked up from germline, CDR1 is MDHEN and CDR2 is SYDVKM. CDR3 sequence: CASSEGTTDTQYF. In DNA, the CDR3 is TGTGCCAGCAGTGAGGGAACCACAGATACGCAGTATTTT.

The rearrangement uses TRBV30 and TRBJ1-5, with D unresolved. Germline V gene data show CDR1 as GTSNPN and CDR2 as SVGIG (reference sequence). V was trimmed by 0 bases and J by 5 bases, leaving 11 bases between them. The CDR3 runs to 14 residues. CDR3 loop: CAWSVSSRDQPQHF. The CDR3 DNA sequence: TGTGCCTGGAGTGTCTCTAGCCGGGATCAGCCCCAGCATTTT.

The V and J genes are TRBV28 and TRBJ1-2, with D maybe TRBD1 (6 bases). With 6 bases removed from V and 4 bases from J, the gap between germline ends came to 24 bases. Germline V gene sequence: CDR1 MDHEN, CDR2 SYDVKM. This CDR3 comprises 17 residues. The CDR3 bases are TGTGCCAGCAGATCACCGGGACACGGCTCTGAACTCTATGGCTACACCTTC. Translation: CASRSPGHGSELYGYTF.

The chain employs TRBV15 and TRBJ1-2; D gene unclear. CDR1 and CDR2 from the germline V gene are LNHNV and YYDKDF (reference sequence). The V and J ends lost 0 bases and 0 bases respectively, with 8 bases between them. This CDR3 is built from 15 residues. In DNA, the CDR3 is TGTGCCACCAGCAGAGATGTCGTTCCTAACTATGGCTACACCTTC. This gives the protein CATSRDVVPNYGYTF.

J is TRBJ2-7 and V is TRBV5-1; D gene unclear. The germline V and J ends were trimmed by 4 bases and 0 bases, with 8 bases remaining between them. This CDR3 spans 13 amino acids. Germline V CDR1 and CDR2: SGHRS, YFSETQ. In DNA form, the CDR3 reads TGCGCCAGCAGCGCAAGGAGCTCCTACGAGCAGTACTTC. This gives the protein CASSARSSYEQYF. The whole variable domain, filled in from reference TRBV5-1 and TRBJ2-7, reads KAGVTQTPRYLIKTRGQQVTLSCSPISGHRSVSWYQQTPGQGLQFLFEYFSETQRNKGNFPGRFSGRQFSNSRSEMNVSTLELGDSALYLCASSARSSYEQYFGPGTRLTVT.

V is TRBV11-3 and J is TRBJ2-1; D is ambiguous. The CDR3 is made up of 14 amino acids. Germline V lookup: CDR1 SGHNT, CDR2 YENEEA. V gave up 3 bases and J gave up 0 bases, with 6 bases separating them. As DNA, the CDR3 is TGTGCCAGCAGCTTGGGCAGCTCCTACAATGAGCAGTTCTTC. Amino acid sequence: CASSLGSSYNEQFF.

V and J are TRBV7-2 and TRBJ2-1; 9 bases align to TRBD1. CDR1 and CDR2 (germline): SGHTA, FQGNSA. This CDR3 contains 15 residues. V lost 6 bases, J lost 6 bases, and 9 bases stayed unmatched. CDR3 coding DNA: TGTGCCAGCAGGAGGGACGGGGGACAGGGCAATGAGCAGTTCTTC. Translation gives CASRRDGGQGNEQFF.

This clone has just one count. This chain connects TRBV19 to TRBJ1-1; possible D gene TRBD1, 6 bases. CDR3 length equals 13 residues. Germline V gene data show CDR1 as LNHDA and CDR2 as SQIVND (reference sequence). V gave up 6 bases and J gave up 4 bases, with 12 bases separating them. In DNA, the CDR3 is TGTGCCAGTAGCCGTAGGGGGACCACTGAAGCTTTCTTT. Translating gives CASSRRGTTEAFF. The whole variable domain, filled in from reference TRBV19 and TRBJ1-1, reads DGGITQSPKYLFRKEGQNVTLSCEQNLNHDAMYWYRQDPGQGLRLIYYSQIVNDFQKGDIAEGYSVSREKKESFPLTVTSAQKNPTAFYLCASSRRGTTEAFFGQGTRLTVV.

This clone appeared once. The V call is TRBV27, the J call TRBJ1-2; 10 bases agree with TRBD1. The length of the CDR3 is 13 residues. The germline CDR1 and CDR2 sequences are MNHEY and SMNVEV (reference sequence). Germline trimming cut 6 bases from V and 7 bases from J; bases unmatched to any gene: 5. In DNA form, the CDR3 reads TGTGCCAGCAGGACGGGACAGGGGTTTGGCTACACCTTC. As protein: CASRTGQGFGYTF.

This clone came up a few times. The genes are TRBV25-1 and TRBJ2-3, with 8 bases matching TRBD1. V lost 6 bases, J lost 3 bases, and 14 bases stayed unmatched. Germline-derived CDR1 and CDR2 are MGHDK and SYGVNS. This CDR3 has 17 residues. This CDR3 is CASSGSWTGSPTDTQYF. CDR3 DNA sequence: TGTGCCAGCAGCGGATCCTGGACAGGGTCCCCGACAGATACGCAGTATTTT.

This rearrangement joins TRBV19 to TRBJ2-1, with TRBD2 matching 8 bases. This CDR3 contains 17 residues. V trimming: 6 bases; J trimming: 1 base; junction bases outside the gene matches: 11. Germline CDR1 is LNHDA and CDR2 is SQIVND (reference sequence). The CDR3 bases are TGTGCCAGTAGCCAAGGGACTAGTTGGAGGTCCTACAATGAGCAGTTCTTC. As protein: CASSQGTSWRSYNEQFF.

The chain combines TRBV7-2 with TRBJ1-5; a possible D gene is TRBD1 (6 bases). V was trimmed by 5 bases and J by 0 bases, leaving 17 bases between them. The germline gives CDR1 SGHTA, CDR2 FQGNSA. The CDR3 sequence is 17 residues long. The chain's CDR3 is CASSRDDSGASNQPQHF. CDR3 sequence (DNA): TGTGCCAGCAGCCGAGACGACTCAGGGGCTAGCAATCAGCCCCAGCATTTT.

V gene TRBV27 combines with J gene TRBJ2-7; D is perhaps TRBD1 (5 bases). Germline V gene sequence: CDR1 MNHEY, CDR2 SMNVEV (reference sequence). The V and J ends lost 5 bases and 3 bases respectively, with 11 bases between them. The CDR3 has 13 amino acids. In DNA, the CDR3 is TGTGCCAGCAGTCCAGGGAACCTCTACGAGCAGTACTTC. Residues: CASSPGNLYEQYF.

The rearrangement joins TRBV4-2 to TRBJ1-2; D is uncertain. V was pared by 4 bases and J by 4 bases, with 7 bases between. Germline loops: CDR1 LGHNA, CDR2 YNFKEQ. The CDR3 sequence is 12 residues long. The CDR3 nucleotides read TGTGCCAGCAGCCTCGGGAGCTATGGCTACACCTTC. Its protein is CASSLGSYGYTF.

The V call is TRBV7-2, the J call TRBJ1-6; TRBD1 matches at 7 bases. V was clipped by 6 bases and J by 9 bases; unmatched bases: 14. The CDR3 spans 16 residues. Germline CDR1 is SGHTA and CDR2 is FQGNSA. The CDR3 region is CASSLTGSTASSPLHF. The CDR3 DNA sequence: TGTGCCAGCAGTTTGACAGGGAGTACGGCAAGTTCACCCCTCCACTTT.

This sequence joins TRBV5-1 and TRBJ2-5, with D hard to call. Germline values: CDR1 SGHRS, CDR2 YFSETQ. The V end was cut by 2 bases, the J end by 5 bases, with 4 bases between. CDR3 length equals 11 residues. The DNA for the CDR3 is TGCGCCAGCAGCTTATCGGAGACCCAGTACTTC. This codes for CASSLSETQYF. The variable domain in full, completed from reference TRBV5-1 and TRBJ2-5, reads KAGVTQTPRYLIKTRGQQVTLSCSPISGHRSVSWYQQTPGQGLQFLFEYFSETQRNKGNFPGRFSGRQFSNSRSEMNVSTLELGDSALYLCASSLSETQYFGPGTRLLVL.

The chain has TRBV5-5 and TRBJ2-5; 8 bases fit TRBD1. The CDR3 covers 14 residues. Germline-derived CDR1 and CDR2 are SGHKS and YYEKEE (reference sequence). V was clipped by 5 bases and J by 4 bases; unmatched bases: 7. CDR3 nucleotides: TGTGCCAGCAGTCCTCAGGGGGCAGGAGAGACCCAGTACTTC. The encoded protein is CASSPQGAGETQYF.

This clone was counted only a few times. V and J are TRBV9 and TRBJ2-2; 10 positions agree with TRBD1. J gave up 6 bases and V 7 bases, and 6 bases lay outside the gene matches. CDR3 size: 14 residues. Germline V gene lookup returns CDR1 SGDLS and CDR2 YYNGEE. The CDR3 DNA reads TGTGCCAGCGCCCGGGACAGGGGCGCCGGGGAGCTGTTTTTT. Translated, it gives CASARDRGAGELFF.

The chain joins TRBV13 to TRBJ2-4; 12 nucleotides agree with TRBD2. The CDR3 loop spans 16 amino acids. Germline-derived CDR1 and CDR2 are PRHDT and FYEKMQ (reference sequence). V shed 2 bases and J 7 bases; nucleotides not matched to a gene: 6. CDR3 sequence (DNA): TGTGCCAGCAGCTTACGGTTTCTAGCGGGAGGGAACATTCAGTACTTC. As protein: CASSLRFLAGGNIQYF.

The gene calls are TRBV14 and TRBJ2-2; 10 bases agree with TRBD1. J was trimmed by 4 bases and V by 4 bases; bases with no gene match: 3. The CDR3 extends over 15 amino acids. Germline assignment: CDR1 SGHDN and CDR2 FVKESK. CDR3 bases: TGTGCCAGCAGCCGCCGGGACAGGGGCACCGGGGAGCTGTTTTTT. It yields the protein CASSRRDRGTGELFF.

This chain uses TRBV28 with TRBJ2-1, with 16 bases fitting TRBD2. The CDR3 covers 17 residues. V lost 5 bases to trimming and J lost 7 bases; unmatched junction nucleotides: 8. Germline V lookup: CDR1 MDHEN, CDR2 SYDVKM. Written as DNA, the CDR3 is TGTGCCAGCAGTGGCGGGACTAGCGGGGGGGTGTTAAATGAGCAGTTCTTC. This translates into CASSGGTSGGVLNEQFF. The entire variable domain, with the rest obtained from reference TRBV28 and TRBJ2-1, is as follows: DVKVTQSSRYLVKRTGEKVFLECVQDMDHENMFWYRQDPGLGLRLIYFSYDVKMKEKGDIPEGYSVSREKKERFSLILESASTNQTSMYLCASSGGTSGGVLNEQFFGPGTRLTVL.